Presented here are 25 T cell receptor beta chains from one specimen sequenced in a study of OX40 agonist ivuxolimab in advanced cancers. Clones were read by immunoSEQ multiplex PCR, and TCRdb kept only the in-frame ones, dropping some. The data show some 80,000 clones, around 86% seen once. The material sequenced was CD4+ or CD8+ T cells sorted from blood, taken in a trial of the OX40 agonist ivuxolimab. These receptors were obtained from an adult with an advanced solid tumor such as melanoma, head and neck, liver or kidney cancer.

The chain is built from TRBV10-1 and TRBJ2-7; the match to TRBD2 covers 10 bases. The V segment lost 3 bases and the J segment 6 bases; nucleotides outside the gene matches: 5. Germline V gene lookup returns CDR1 WNHNN and CDR2 SYGVQD (reference sequence). This CDR3 spans 14 amino acids. CDR3 region: CASSETSGVVEQYF. CDR3 DNA: TGCGCCAGCAGTGAAACTAGCGGGGTAGTCGAGCAGTACTTC.

The V gene is TRBV11-2, the J gene TRBJ2-7; 9 nucleotides line up with TRBD2. The ends lost 1 base at V and 3 bases at J; junction bases unmatched: 4. This CDR3 is built from 15 residues. The germline CDR1 and CDR2 sequences are SGHAT and FQNNGV. CDR3 nucleotides: TGTGCCAGCAGCTTAGGTAGCGGGGGCTTCTACGAGCAGTACTTC. It specifies CASSLGSGGFYEQYF.

This clone was seen just once. The chain combines TRBV28 with TRBJ2-7; a weak D match, TRBD1 (5 bases). Germline CDR1 is MDHEN and CDR2 is SYDVKM. This CDR3 region has 13 residues. The germline V and J ends were trimmed by 8 bases and 4 bases, with 15 bases remaining between them. The CDR3 sequence: CASHGHPLYEQYF. The CDR3 coding sequence is TGTGCCAGCCACGGACATCCCCTTTACGAGCAGTACTTC.

This chain links TRBV11-2 with TRBJ2-5, with D hard to call. The CDR3 runs to 13 residues. V shed 8 bases and J shed 1 base, with 11 bases lying between them. Germline-derived CDR1 and CDR2 are SGHAT and FQNNGV. The CDR3 DNA follows: TGTGCCAGCGCGGTCAACCTCCAAGAGACCCAGTACTTC. Translated: CASAVNLQETQYF.

The chain couples TRBV19 to TRBJ2-2; 9 bases align to TRBD2. Germline lookup yields CDR1 LNHDA and CDR2 SQIVND (reference sequence). The CDR3 has 12 residues. The CDR3 region is CAISGRTGELFF. The CDR3 bases are TGTGCTATTAGCGGGAGAACCGGGGAGCTGTTTTTT.

The chain has TRBV19 and TRBJ1-3; possible D gene TRBD1, 6 bases. Per germline, CDR1 LNHDA and CDR2 SQIVND (reference sequence). The CDR3 contains 15 residues. Trimming shortened V by 5 bases and J by 0 bases, and 11 bases separated the two germline ends. This CDR3 reads CASSAQGHSGNTIYF. The CDR3 DNA sequence: TGTGCCAGTAGTGCCCAGGGACACTCTGGAAACACCATATATTTT.

V gene TRBV9 combines with J gene TRBJ1-6, with D perhaps TRBD1 (5 bases). V was pared by 5 bases and J by 6 bases, with 9 bases between. Germline lookup yields CDR1 SGDLS and CDR2 YYNGEE. The CDR3 covers 13 residues. CDR3 sequence: CASRQGFNSPLHF. CDR3 nucleotides: TGTGCCAGCAGGCAGGGTTTTAATTCACCCCTCCACTTT.

This clone has more than one count but fewer than ten. This chain joins TRBV2 and TRBJ1-5; 7 bases are a match to TRBD1. Per the germline V gene, CDR1 is SNHLY and CDR2 is FYNNEI. Trimming removed 2 bases from V and 6 bases from J; junction bases left unmatched: 1. The CDR3 is made up of 13 amino acids. The CDR3 DNA reads as TGTGCCAGCAGTGAACAGGGGGGTCAGCCCCAGCATTTT. This sequence encodes CASSEQGGQPQHF.

This chain uses TRBV7-8 with TRBJ2-3, with TRBD2 identical over 9 bases. After removal of 3 bases from V and 2 bases from J, the junction contained 9 bases not matched to a gene. Germline values: CDR1 SGHVS, CDR2 FQNEAQ. The CDR3 loop spans 17 amino acids. CDR3 in amino acids: CASSLRDSGGPTDTQYF. The CDR3 DNA is TGTGCCAGCAGCTTGCGCGATAGCGGGGGCCCCACAGATACGCAGTATTTT.

This clone was counted only a few times. The chain carries TRBV29-1 and TRBJ2-1, with 9 nucleotides matching TRBD2. The germline V gene encodes CDR1 SQVTM and CDR2 ANQGSEA. The J segment lost 6 bases and the V segment lost 7 bases, leaving 10 bases of the junction unmatched. This CDR3 comprises 14 residues. As DNA, the CDR3 is TGCAGCGCTACGGCCTCTAGCGGGATCAATGAGCAGTTCTTC. Its protein is CSATASSGINEQFF.

The rearrangement joins TRBV15 to TRBJ2-3; the match to TRBD2 covers 10 bases. CDR3 size: 16 residues. The V and J ends lost 3 bases and 4 bases, in that order; junction bases with no gene match: 7. In germline, CDR1 is LNHNV, CDR2 YYDKDF (reference sequence). The CDR3 sequence: CATSRAPSGSADTQYF. CDR3 bases: TGTGCCACCAGCAGGGCCCCTAGCGGGAGCGCAGATACGCAGTATTTT.

This clone was recorded a few times. The V gene is TRBV6-5, the J gene TRBJ2-2, with D unclear. Trimming took off 0 bases at V and 5 bases at J, with 7 bases between the two ends. The V gene's germline CDR1 is MNHEY and CDR2 SVGAGI. This CDR3 spans 14 amino acids. The CDR3 is CASSYSPDTGELFF. DNA of the CDR3: TGTGCCAGCAGTTACTCGCCGGATACCGGGGAGCTGTTTTTT.

The J gene is TRBJ2-5, the V gene TRBV18, with 8 bases lining up with TRBD1. The germline gives CDR1 KGHSH, CDR2 LQKENI. The CDR3 runs to 15 residues. The V segment lost 3 bases and the J segment 4 bases; nucleotides outside the gene matches: 7. The CDR3 DNA reads as TGTGCCAGCTCACCTCCGACAGGGGAGTCAGAGACCCAGTACTTC. Translated: CASSPPTGESETQYF.

The chain couples TRBV6-1 to TRBJ1-3; 8 bases are a match to TRBD1. Germline values: CDR1 MNHNS, CDR2 SASEGT. This CDR3 comprises 15 residues. The ends lost 3 bases at V and 1 base at J; junction bases unmatched: 2. CDR3 in amino acids: CASSETGASGNTIYF. CDR3 nucleotides: TGTGCCAGCAGTGAGACAGGGGCGTCTGGAAACACCATATATTTT.

The rearrangement uses TRBV4-1 and TRBJ2-1; 8 bases map to TRBD2. With 6 bases clipped from V and 4 bases from J, the junction kept 14 bases outside the gene matches. The germline gives CDR1 MGHRA, CDR2 YSYEKL. The CDR3 consists of 17 residues. The DNA for the CDR3 is TGCGCCAGCAGTCAGGAGTTGGCGGGGGGCCGATACAATGAGCAGTTCTTC. Amino acids: CASSQELAGGRYNEQFF.

The chain joins TRBV7-9 to TRBJ2-3; the match to TRBD1 covers 7 bases. From germline, CDR1 is SEHNR and CDR2 FQNEAQ (reference sequence). V shed 2 bases, J shed 1 base, and the junction held 6 bases outside the gene matches. The CDR3 spans 16 residues. CDR3 in DNA: TGTGCCAGCAGCTTAAAACCAGGGGGACGCACAGATACGCAGTATTTT. Translation: CASSLKPGGRTDTQYF.

CDR3 sequence (DNA): TGTGCCACCACCCAATCCGGGACAGATGGCTACACCTTC. As protein: CATTQSGTDGYTF. This rearrangement joins TRBV28 to TRBJ1-2; TRBD1 agrees at 7 bases. The germline V gene encodes CDR1 MDHEN and CDR2 SYDVKM. With 10 bases clipped from V and 6 bases from J, the junction kept 11 bases outside the gene matches. This CDR3 region has 13 residues.

This clone was counted a single time. The J gene is TRBJ2-3, the V gene TRBV5-1; 12 nucleotides agree with TRBD2. The length of the CDR3 is 16 residues. CDR1 SGHRS and CDR2 YFSETQ come from the germline V gene. Trimming removed 7 bases from V and 2 bases from J; junction bases left unmatched: 8. DNA for the CDR3: TGCGCCAGCCGCCCCGGACTAGCGGGAACCACAGATACGCAGTATTTT. This codes for CASRPGLAGTTDTQYF.

The chain employs TRBV18 and TRBJ2-3; 10 bases agree with TRBD2. The CDR3 spans 16 residues. V trimming: 5 bases; J trimming: 2 bases; junction bases outside the gene matches: 7. From germline, CDR1 is KGHSH and CDR2 LQKENI. CDR3 bases: TGTGCCAGCTCAGAACTAGCGGGGCCCAACACAGATACGCAGTATTTT. Translating gives CASSELAGPNTDTQYF.

The rearrangement joins TRBV28 to TRBJ1-1; TRBD1 might be the D (5 bases). Trimming removed 0 bases at V and 4 bases at J, with 12 bases between. Germline values: CDR1 MDHEN, CDR2 SYDVKM. This CDR3 contains 15 residues. The CDR3 spells CASSLWGRAVTEAFF. The CDR3 DNA follows: TGTGCCAGCAGTTTATGGGGCAGGGCCGTCACTGAAGCTTTCTTT.

The chain couples TRBV2 to TRBJ2-1, with 11 nucleotides matching TRBD1. The CDR3 runs to 13 residues. Germline V gene data show CDR1 as SNHLY and CDR2 as FYNNEI. Trimming cost V 4 bases and J 8 bases; bases outside gene matches: 1. The CDR3 nucleotides read TGTGCCAGCAGTGGGACAGGGGGCGATGAGCAGTTCTTC. It specifies CASSGTGGDEQFF.

This chain links TRBV27 with TRBJ2-1; D is uncertain. The ends were cut back, 1 base at V and 6 bases at J, with 10 bases in the middle. The CDR3 runs 14 residues. Germline V gives CDR1 MNHEY, CDR2 SMNVEV (reference sequence). CDR3 loop: CASSLLGHPNEQFF. CDR3 sequence (DNA): TGTGCCAGCAGTTTATTAGGCCACCCCAATGAGCAGTTCTTC.

This clone appeared a single time. V usage is TRBV23-1 and J usage is TRBJ1-5; 11 nucleotides match TRBD1. TRBV23-1 is treated as an ORF (open reading frame) with a function not yet certain. CDR3 length: 15 residues. V gave up 6 bases and J gave up 6 bases; unmatched junction bases: 7. The CDR3, as DNA: TGCGCCAGCAGCTCCGGGACAGGGGGATGTCAGCCCCAGCATTTT. As protein: CASSSGTGGCQPQHF.

V is TRBV7-2 and J is TRBJ1-6; D gene uncertain. CDR3 length: 15 residues. Trimming shortened V by 5 bases and J by 4 bases, and 12 bases separated the two germline ends. The germline CDR1 and CDR2 sequences are SGHTA and FQGNSA. The CDR3: CASSPEGRYNSPLHF. DNA of the CDR3: TGTGCCAGCAGCCCTGAGGGCAGATATAATTCACCCCTCCACTTT.

The rearrangement joins TRBV5-4 to TRBJ2-3, with 13 positions matching TRBD2. With 5 bases clipped from V and 4 bases from J, the junction kept 7 bases outside the gene matches. The CDR3 contains 16 residues. Germline CDR1 is SGHNT and CDR2 is YYREEE (reference sequence). In DNA, the CDR3 is TGTGCCAGCAGATCGGGGACTAGCGGGATACCAGATACGCAGTATTTT. Translation gives CASRSGTSGIPDTQYF.